This T cell receptor beta chain was captured by sequencing in a study of T cells in Graves' hyperthyroidism and ophthalmopathy. Broader study findings: Researchers report that a 13 V-J model separated ophthalmopathy from stable hyperthyroidism.

The germline gives CDR1 LNHDA, CDR2 SQIVND (reference sequence). CDR3 length equals 14 residues. V was pared by 7 bases and J by 0 bases, with 12 bases between. TCR beta CDR3 region amplification was performed from RNA transcripts. An initial round of RT-PCR targeting the TCR CDR3 relied on the HTBI primer set. Using its own MiXCR run on the multiplex PCR reads, TCRdb lists one record per CDR3 protein. The sample contains under 400,000 distinct CDR3 sequences, approximately 25% of which appear only once. This clonotype was seen more than once but under ten times. What it recognizes is unknown. The sequence was collected from a man in his forties or fifties with Graves' hyperthyroidism. The chain employs TRBV19 and TRBJ1-1, with D hard to call. Material: blood. The CDR3 coding sequence is TGTGCCAGTACCATGGGAGCTATGAACACTGAAGCTTTCTTT. This gives the protein CASTMGAMNTEAFF.